This T cell receptor (beta chain) is drawn from a study of T cells in tuberculosis. In the study overall: The T cells targeted glucose monomycolate, a mycobacterial lipid, via CD1B.

No alpha-beta pairing information exists for these sequences. The data were produced by immunoSEQ multiplex PCR, yet TCRdb's version contains in-frame clones alone and is incomplete. The sample lists about 59,000 clones, 81% occurring once. Trimming took 5 bases from V and 4 from J; bases not matched to a gene: 2. The CDR3 has 13 amino acids. Germline CDR1 SNHLY, CDR2 FYNNEI. After thawing and overnight rest, PBMC were stained with GMM-loaded CD1B tetramer, viability dye and anti-CD3 for sorting. The lipid loaded on the CD1B tetramers was C32 glucose monomycolate from Rhodococcus equi. J is TRBJ1-5 and V is TRBV2; 7 nucleotides align to TRBD1. The origin of this receptor is an adult woman with latent tuberculosis. Specimen: CD1b-GMM tetramer-negative cells sorted from PBMCs. CDR3 residues: CASSQQGNQPQHF. The CDR3 DNA reads as TGTGCCAGCAGTCAACAGGGGAATCAGCCCCAGCATTTT. The full variable domain, rest sourced from reference TRBV2 and TRBJ1-5, is EPEVTQTPSHQVTQMGQEVILRCVPISNHLYFYWYRQILGQKVEFLVSFYNNEISEKSEIFDDQFSVERPDGSNFTLKIRSTKLEDSAMYFCASSQQGNQPQHFGDGTRLSIL.